The next 18 T cell receptor beta chains were all read from a single sample in a study of cytotoxic CD8 clonotypes in ibrutinib-treated CLL. Profiled with immunoSEQ multiplex PCR; TCRdb holds only in-frame clones, not every one. The data show fewer than 70,000 clones, with approximately 71% seen just once and roughly two fifths held by the top ten. Sequencing used PBMCs, obtained after 12 months of ibrutinib treatment. These receptors were taken from a human donor with chronic lymphocytic leukemia.

The chain carries TRBV30 and TRBJ2-1; possibly TRBD2 for D (5 bases). Germline V CDR1 and CDR2: GTSNPN, SVGIG (reference sequence). The CDR3 contains 15 residues. The V end was cut by 0 bases, the J end by 0 bases, with 9 bases between. The CDR3 spells CAWSVLAGSYNEQFF. Here the CDR3 DNA reads TGTGCCTGGAGTGTACTGGCGGGCTCCTACAATGAGCAGTTCTTC.

This clone was detected only once. The chain uses TRBV9 and TRBJ2-5; D is undetermined. The CDR3 covers 13 residues. V was clipped by 5 bases and J by 1 base, with 9 bases between them. Germline V gene data show CDR1 as SGDLS and CDR2 as YYNGEE. The CDR3 spells CASSIGPQETQYF. As DNA, the CDR3 is TGTGCCAGCAGTATTGGGCCCCAAGAGACCCAGTACTTC. The variable domain in full, with the rest retrieved from reference TRBV9 and TRBJ2-5, is DSGVTQTPKHLITATGQRVTLRCSPRSGDLSVYWYQQSLDQGLQFLIQYYNGEERAKGNILERFSAQQFPDLHSELNLSSLELGDSALYFCASSIGPQETQYFGPGTRLLVL.

The chain employs TRBV6-5 and TRBJ2-7; 10 nucleotides align to TRBD1. CDR3 length equals 14 residues. Germline CDR1 and CDR2: MNHEY and SVGAGI. The trim removed 5 bases at V and 4 bases at J, leaving 5 bases unmatched. The CDR3 nucleotides read TGTGCCAGCAGTCCCCCGGGACAGGGGTACGAGCAGTACTTC. Translation gives CASSPPGQGYEQYF.

This clone occurred a few times. V usage is TRBV2 and J usage is TRBJ1-2; D is undetermined. V lost 2 bases and J 8 bases, leaving 3 bases between the germline ends. This CDR3 comprises 10 residues. The germline V gene has CDR1 SNHLY and CDR2 FYNNEI. In nucleotides, the CDR3 is TGTGCCAGCAGTGAATACGGCTACACCTTC. Translation: CASSEYGYTF.

The chain couples TRBV5-6 to TRBJ2-3, with 14 bases aligning to TRBD2. The length of the CDR3 is 18 residues. CDR1 is SGHDT and CDR2 is YYEEEE in the germline V gene. V gave up 3 bases and J gave up 1 base; unmatched junction bases: 7. The chain's CDR3 is CASSWGLAGAPGTDTQYF. The CDR3 bases are TGTGCCAGCAGCTGGGGACTAGCGGGAGCGCCAGGCACAGATACGCAGTATTTT.

This clone was counted between two and nine times. The chain combines TRBV10-3 with TRBJ1-5; 10 nucleotides align to TRBD1. There are 14 residues in the CDR3. J was trimmed by 6 bases and V by 10 bases; bases with no gene match: 9. Germline V lookup: CDR1 ENHRY, CDR2 SYGVKD. CDR3 loop: CATGGQGEVQPQHF. Written as DNA, the CDR3 is TGTGCCACCGGAGGACAGGGGGAGGTTCAGCCCCAGCATTTT.

This clone has only a few counts. The chain links TRBV28 to TRBJ2-7, with TRBD2 matching 9 bases. Germline V lookup: CDR1 MDHEN, CDR2 SYDVKM. Unmatched junction bases numbered 12, after V lost 4 bases and J lost 2 bases. CDR3 length: 17 amino acids. CDR3 DNA sequence: TGTGCCAGCAGTTCCCAAATCCTTAGCGGGAGTGCCTACGAGCAGTACTTC. As protein: CASSSQILSGSAYEQYF.

The chain uses TRBV30 and TRBJ2-1; the D is unclear. Between the trimmed V and J ends, which lost 7 bases and 7 bases, there was a span of 14 bases. Germline V gene lookup returns CDR1 GTSNPN and CDR2 SVGIG (reference sequence). This CDR3 spans 12 amino acids. As DNA, the CDR3 is TGTGCCTCCCCAACCGCCCGGAATGAGCAGTTCTTC. Its protein is CASPTARNEQFF.

The rearrangement uses TRBV19 and TRBJ2-2; 8 bases are a match to TRBD1. The germline gives CDR1 LNHDA, CDR2 SQIVND (reference sequence). The CDR3 spans 17 residues. J gave up 5 bases and V 3 bases, and 11 bases lay outside the gene matches. For the CDR3, the DNA is TGTGCCAGTAGTATCCCCCCCGGGACAGGAGAGACCGGGGAGCTGTTTTTT. As protein: CASSIPPGTGETGELFF.

This clone was picked up a small number of times. V is TRBV6-1 and J is TRBJ2-7; D is possibly TRBD2 (7 bases). Trimming cost V 8 bases and J 0 bases, with 14 bases left between them. This CDR3 has 14 residues. The V gene's germline CDR1 is MNHNS and CDR2 SASEGT. The CDR3 reads CASWGGAGSYEQYF. CDR3 coding DNA: TGTGCCAGCTGGGGGGGGGCTGGCTCCTACGAGCAGTACTTC.

The chain combines TRBV5-1 with TRBJ2-3; D tentatively reads TRBD1 or TRBD2 (6 bases each). Trimming took 0 bases from V and 4 from J, leaving 12 bases between them. Germline V gene sequence: CDR1 SGHRS, CDR2 YFSETQ. CDR3 length: 15 residues. The CDR3 DNA reads TGCGCCAGCAGCTTGGAGGGGGGAGGCCCAGATACGCAGTATTTT. Protein: CASSLEGGGPDTQYF.

In this sample, this clone turned up a few times. The J gene is TRBJ1-2, the V gene TRBV18; 8 bases agree with TRBD1. CDR3 size: 14 residues. V trimming: 5 bases; J trimming: 7 bases; junction bases outside the gene matches: 9. The germline V gene encodes CDR1 KGHSH and CDR2 LQKENI. The CDR3 DNA follows: TGTGCCAGCTCAAGTGGACAGGGACTAACTGGCTACACCTTC. This sequence encodes CASSSGQGLTGYTF. Full variable domain (outside the CDR3, taken from reference TRBV18 and TRBJ1-2): NAGVMQNPRHLVRRRGQEARLRCSPMKGHSHVYWYRQLPEEGLKFMVYLQKENIIDESGMPKERFSAEFPKEGPSILRIQQVVRGDSAAYFCASSSGQGLTGYTFGSGTRLTVV.

This chain joins TRBV29-1 and TRBJ1-4; maybe TRBD1 (6 bases). Germline assignment: CDR1 SQVTM and CDR2 ANQGSEA. The CDR3 is 13 amino acids. Trimming pared 4 bases from V and 8 bases from J, leaving 14 bases between. The CDR3 sequence: CSVGRGAGEKLFF. The CDR3 DNA is TGCAGCGTTGGTAGGGGGGCAGGGGAAAAACTGTTTTTT. Variable domain in full (rest from reference TRBV29-1 and TRBJ1-4): SAVISQKPSRDICQRGTSLTIQCQVDSQVTMMFWYRQQPGQSLTLIATANQGSEATYESGFVIDKFPISRPNLTFSTLTVSNMSPEDSSIYLCSVGRGAGEKLFFGSGTQLSVL.

This clone appeared a single time. The CDR3 coding sequence is TGTGCCACGAAGCGGGCGACTAATGAAAAACTGTTTTTT. Its translation: CATKRATNEKLFF. V gene TRBV5-4 combines with J gene TRBJ1-4, with no clear D. The CDR3 is made up of 13 amino acids. CDR1 is SGHNT and CDR2 is YYREEE in the germline V gene (reference sequence). Trimming shortened V by 9 bases and J by 2 bases, and 11 bases separated the two germline ends.

This chain uses TRBV28 with TRBJ2-7; 8 bases line up with TRBD1. CDR3 length: 15 residues. The V segment lost 4 bases and the J segment 6 bases; nucleotides outside the gene matches: 11. The germline gives CDR1 MDHEN, CDR2 SYDVKM. The CDR3 nucleotides read TGTGCCAGCAGTTCCCCGGGACAGGAATTCGGCGAGCAGTACTTC. It yields the protein CASSSPGQEFGEQYF.

The V gene is TRBV6-5, the J gene TRBJ2-1; 14 nucleotides line up with TRBD2. CDR3 length: 16 residues. Germline V CDR1 and CDR2: MNHEY, SVGAGI. After removal of 4 bases from V and 8 bases from J, the junction contained 7 bases not matched to a gene. The CDR3 loop is CASSWGTSGSRYEQFF. The CDR3 DNA follows: TGTGCCAGCAGTTGGGGGACTAGCGGGAGTCGGTATGAGCAGTTCTTC.

This clone showed up just a few times. The V gene is TRBV19, the J gene TRBJ2-7; the D gene could be TRBD1 or TRBD2 (5 bases each). Germline loops: CDR1 LNHDA, CDR2 SQIVND (reference sequence). V was clipped by 3 bases and J by 1 base, with 13 bases between them. The CDR3 covers 15 residues. The CDR3 DNA reads as TGTGCCAGTAGTATGAGGAGGCAGGGATCCTACGAGCAGTACTTC. It is translated as CASSMRRQGSYEQYF. Filled out from reference TRBV19 and TRBJ2-7, the complete variable domain reads DGGITQSPKYLFRKEGQNVTLSCEQNLNHDAMYWYRQDPGQGLRLIYYSQIVNDFQKGDIAEGYSVSREKKESFPLTVTSAQKNPTAFYLCASSMRRQGSYEQYFGPGTRLTVT.

The chain joins TRBV15 to TRBJ2-7, with D perhaps assigned TRBD1 or TRBD2 (5 bases each). The CDR3 runs to 13 residues. V dropped 5 bases and J dropped 3 bases, with 11 bases sitting between them. Germline V gene sequence: CDR1 LNHNV, CDR2 YYDKDF (reference sequence). Written as DNA, the CDR3 is TGTGCCACCAGCCGGGGACGGAGCTACGAGCAGTACTTC. Translation gives CATSRGRSYEQYF.